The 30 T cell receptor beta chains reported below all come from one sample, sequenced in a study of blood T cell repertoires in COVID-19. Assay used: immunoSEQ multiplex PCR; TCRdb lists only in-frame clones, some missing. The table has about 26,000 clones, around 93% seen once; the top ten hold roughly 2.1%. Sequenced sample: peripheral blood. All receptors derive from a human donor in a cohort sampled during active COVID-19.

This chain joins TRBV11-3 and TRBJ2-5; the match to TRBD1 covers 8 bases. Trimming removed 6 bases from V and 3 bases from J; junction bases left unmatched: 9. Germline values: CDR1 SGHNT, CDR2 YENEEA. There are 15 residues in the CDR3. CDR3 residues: CASSLPGTGEETQYF. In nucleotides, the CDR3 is TGTGCCAGCAGTTTACCCGGGACAGGAGAAGAGACCCAGTACTTC.

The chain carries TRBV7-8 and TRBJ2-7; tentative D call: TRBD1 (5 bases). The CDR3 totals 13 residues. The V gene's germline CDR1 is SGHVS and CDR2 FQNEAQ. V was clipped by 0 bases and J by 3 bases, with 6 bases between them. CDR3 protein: CASSLAGLYEQYF. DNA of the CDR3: TGTGCCAGCAGCTTAGCGGGGCTCTACGAGCAGTACTTC. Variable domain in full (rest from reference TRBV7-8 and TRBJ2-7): GAGVSQSPRYKVAKRGQDVALRCDPISGHVSLFWYQQALGQGPEFLTYFQNEAQLDKSGLPSDRFFAERPEGSVSTLKIQRTQQEDSAVYLCASSLAGLYEQYFGPGTRLTVT.

The CDR3: CASSWARLNTEAFF. The CDR3 DNA sequence: TGTGCCAGCAGTTGGGCCAGGCTCAACACTGAAGCTTTCTTT. The rearrangement joins TRBV6-2 or TRBV6-3 to TRBJ1-1; D unresolved. CDR1 and CDR2 (germline): MNHEY, SVGEGT. Trimming cost V 4 bases and J 2 bases, with 11 bases left between them. The CDR3 runs to 14 residues.

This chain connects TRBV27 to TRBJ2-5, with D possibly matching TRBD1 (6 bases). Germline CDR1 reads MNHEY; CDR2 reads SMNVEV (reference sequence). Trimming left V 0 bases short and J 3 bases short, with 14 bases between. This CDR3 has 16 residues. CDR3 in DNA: TGTGCCAGCAGTTTATCGGTGGGGGCGAAGAAAGAGACCCAGTACTTC. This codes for CASSLSVGAKKETQYF.

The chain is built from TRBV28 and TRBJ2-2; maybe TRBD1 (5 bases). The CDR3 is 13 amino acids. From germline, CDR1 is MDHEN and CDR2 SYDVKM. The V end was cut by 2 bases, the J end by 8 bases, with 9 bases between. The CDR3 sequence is CASSLLRVGELFF. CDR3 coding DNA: TGTGCCAGCAGTTTACTCAGGGTTGGGGAGCTGTTTTTT.

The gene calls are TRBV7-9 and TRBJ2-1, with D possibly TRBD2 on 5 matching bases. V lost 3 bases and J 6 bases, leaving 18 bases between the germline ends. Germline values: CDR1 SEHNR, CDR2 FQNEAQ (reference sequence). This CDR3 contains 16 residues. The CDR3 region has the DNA TGTGCCAGCAGCTTCCAAAGGACTCCAGAAGGCAATGAGCAGTTCTTC. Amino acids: CASSFQRTPEGNEQFF. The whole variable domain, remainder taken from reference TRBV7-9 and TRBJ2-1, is DTGVSQNPRHKITKRGQNVTFRCDPISEHNRLYWYRQTLGQGPEFLTYFQNEAQLEKSRLLSDRFSAERPKGSFSTLEIQRTEQGDSAMYLCASSFQRTPEGNEQFFGPGTRLTVL.

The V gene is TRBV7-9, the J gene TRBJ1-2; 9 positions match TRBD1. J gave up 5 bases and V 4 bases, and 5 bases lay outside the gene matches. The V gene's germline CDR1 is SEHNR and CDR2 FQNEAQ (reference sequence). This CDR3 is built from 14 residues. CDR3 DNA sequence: TGTGCCAGCAGCTCTCATGGACAGGGGTATGGCTACACCTTC. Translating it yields CASSSHGQGYGYTF.

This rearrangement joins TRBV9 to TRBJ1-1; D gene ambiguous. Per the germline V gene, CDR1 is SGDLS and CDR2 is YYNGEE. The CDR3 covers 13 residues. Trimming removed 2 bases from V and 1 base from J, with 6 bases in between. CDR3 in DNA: TGTGCCAGCAGCGTGGAGGGGAACACTGAAGCTTTCTTT. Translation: CASSVEGNTEAFF.

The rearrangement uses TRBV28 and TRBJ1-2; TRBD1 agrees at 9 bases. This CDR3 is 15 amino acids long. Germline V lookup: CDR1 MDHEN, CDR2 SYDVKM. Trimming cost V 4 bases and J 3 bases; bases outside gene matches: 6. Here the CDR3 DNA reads TGTGCCAGCAGTTCCGGGACAGGGCAGGACTATGGCTACACCTTC. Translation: CASSSGTGQDYGYTF.

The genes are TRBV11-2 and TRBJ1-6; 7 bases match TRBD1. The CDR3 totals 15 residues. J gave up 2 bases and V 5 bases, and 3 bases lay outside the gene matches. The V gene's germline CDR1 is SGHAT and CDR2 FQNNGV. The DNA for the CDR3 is TGTGCCAGCAGCGGGGGACAGACCTATAATTCACCCCTCCACTTT. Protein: CASSGGQTYNSPLHF.

For the CDR3, the DNA is TGTGCCAGCAGGCCCCTGGGCAGCACAGGGTATCAGCCCCAGCATTTT. Encoded protein: CASRPLGSTGYQPQHF. The chain combines TRBV28 with TRBJ1-5, with D possibly matching TRBD1 (6 bases). Germline V gene data show CDR1 as MDHEN and CDR2 as SYDVKM. V was clipped by 6 bases and J by 5 bases, with 20 bases between them. The CDR3 has 16 amino acids.

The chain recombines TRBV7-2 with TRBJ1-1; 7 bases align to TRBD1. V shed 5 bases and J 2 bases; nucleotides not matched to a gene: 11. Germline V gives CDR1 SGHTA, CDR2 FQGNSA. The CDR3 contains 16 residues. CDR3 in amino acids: CASSLQTGLLNTEAFF. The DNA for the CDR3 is TGTGCCAGCAGCCTCCAGACAGGGCTCCTAAACACTGAAGCTTTCTTT.

CDR3 DNA sequence: TGTGCCAGTATAGAAACCCCCGCGGGGACCGGGGAGCTGTTTTTT. The encoded protein is CASIETPAGTGELFF. The V call is TRBV19, the J call TRBJ2-2; a possible D gene is TRBD2 (6 bases). The CDR3 contains 15 residues. The V and J ends lost 7 bases and 5 bases respectively, with 17 bases between them. Germline V gene data show CDR1 as LNHDA and CDR2 as SQIVND (reference sequence).

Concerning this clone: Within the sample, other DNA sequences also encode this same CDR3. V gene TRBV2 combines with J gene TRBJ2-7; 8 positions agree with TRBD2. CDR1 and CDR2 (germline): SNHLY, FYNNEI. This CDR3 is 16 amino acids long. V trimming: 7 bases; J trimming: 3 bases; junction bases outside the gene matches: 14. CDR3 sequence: CASTNEGVAGNYEQYF. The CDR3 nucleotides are TGTGCCAGCACCAACGAGGGGGTAGCGGGGAACTACGAGCAGTACTTC.

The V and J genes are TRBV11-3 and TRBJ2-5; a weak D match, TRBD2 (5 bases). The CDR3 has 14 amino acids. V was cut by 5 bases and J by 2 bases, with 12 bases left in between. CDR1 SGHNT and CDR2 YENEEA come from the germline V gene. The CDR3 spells CASSGPERQETQYF. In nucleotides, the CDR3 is TGTGCCAGCAGCGGGCCGGAGCGGCAAGAGACCCAGTACTTC.

CDR3 nucleotides: TGCAGCGTTGAAGGGACAGGGCGAAATGAGCAGTTCTTC. Its translation is CSVEGTGRNEQFF. The V call is TRBV29-1, the J call TRBJ2-1, with TRBD1 matching 8 bases. Trimming removed 1 base from V and 7 bases from J; junction bases left unmatched: 3. Germline V CDR1 and CDR2: SQVTM, ANQGSEA. This CDR3 has 13 amino acids.

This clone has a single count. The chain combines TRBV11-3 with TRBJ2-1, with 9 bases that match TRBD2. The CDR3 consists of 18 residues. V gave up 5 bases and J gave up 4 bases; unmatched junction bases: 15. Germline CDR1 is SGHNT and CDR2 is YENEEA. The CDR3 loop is CASSNPRRLAGPYNEQFF. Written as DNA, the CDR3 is TGTGCCAGCAGCAACCCCCGGCGCCTAGCGGGGCCATACAATGAGCAGTTCTTC.

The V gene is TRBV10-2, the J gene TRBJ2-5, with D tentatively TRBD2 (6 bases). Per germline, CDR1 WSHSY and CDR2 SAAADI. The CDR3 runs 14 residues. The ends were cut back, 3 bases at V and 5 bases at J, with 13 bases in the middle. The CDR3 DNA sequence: TGCGCCAGCAGTGATTGGGGTGGGAGGGAGACCCAGTACTTC. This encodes CASSDWGGRETQYF.

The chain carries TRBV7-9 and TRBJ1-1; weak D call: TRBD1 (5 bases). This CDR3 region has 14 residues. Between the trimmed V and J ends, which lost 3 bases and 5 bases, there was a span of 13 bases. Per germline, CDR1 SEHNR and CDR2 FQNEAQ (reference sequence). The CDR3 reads CASSFRGSVTEAFF. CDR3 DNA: TGTGCCAGCAGCTTCCGGGGGTCGGTGACTGAAGCTTTCTTT.

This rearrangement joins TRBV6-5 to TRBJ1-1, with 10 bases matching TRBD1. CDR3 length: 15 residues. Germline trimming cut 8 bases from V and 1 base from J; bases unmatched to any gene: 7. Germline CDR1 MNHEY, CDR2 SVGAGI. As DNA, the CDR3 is TGTGCCAGCTGGTCGGGACAGGGGAAGAACACTGAAGCTTTCTTT. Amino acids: CASWSGQGKNTEAFF.

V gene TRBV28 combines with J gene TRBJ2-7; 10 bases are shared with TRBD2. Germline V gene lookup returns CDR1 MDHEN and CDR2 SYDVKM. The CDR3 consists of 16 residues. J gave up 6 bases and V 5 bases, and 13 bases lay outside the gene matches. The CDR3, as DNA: TGTGCCAGCAGTACCCCACAACTAGCGGGATCGAGCGAGCAGTACTTC. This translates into CASSTPQLAGSSEQYF.

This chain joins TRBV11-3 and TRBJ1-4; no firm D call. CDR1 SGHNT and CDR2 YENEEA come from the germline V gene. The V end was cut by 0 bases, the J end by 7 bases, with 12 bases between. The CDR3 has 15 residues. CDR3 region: CASSLDQTPGEKLFF. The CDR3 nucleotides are TGTGCCAGCAGCTTAGACCAAACCCCGGGTGAAAAACTGTTTTTT.

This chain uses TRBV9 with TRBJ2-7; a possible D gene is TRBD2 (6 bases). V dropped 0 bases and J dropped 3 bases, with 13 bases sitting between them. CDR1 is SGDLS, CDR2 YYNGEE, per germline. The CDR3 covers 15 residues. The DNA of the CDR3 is TGTGCCAGCAGCGTAGGCCCCGACGGGAGCTACGAGCAGTACTTC. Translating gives CASSVGPDGSYEQYF.

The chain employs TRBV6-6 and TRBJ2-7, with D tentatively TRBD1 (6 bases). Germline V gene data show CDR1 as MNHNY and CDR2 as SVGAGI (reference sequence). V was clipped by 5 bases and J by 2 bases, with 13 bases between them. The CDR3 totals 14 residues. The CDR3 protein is CASSPGTKTYEQYF. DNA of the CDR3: TGTGCCAGCAGTCCCGGGACAAAAACCTACGAGCAGTACTTC.

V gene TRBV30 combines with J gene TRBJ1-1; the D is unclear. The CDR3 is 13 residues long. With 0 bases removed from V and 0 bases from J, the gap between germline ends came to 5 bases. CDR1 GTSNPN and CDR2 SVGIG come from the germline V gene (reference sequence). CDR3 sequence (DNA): TGTGCCTGGAGTGTACAGCTGAACACTGAAGCTTTCTTT. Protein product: CAWSVQLNTEAFF.

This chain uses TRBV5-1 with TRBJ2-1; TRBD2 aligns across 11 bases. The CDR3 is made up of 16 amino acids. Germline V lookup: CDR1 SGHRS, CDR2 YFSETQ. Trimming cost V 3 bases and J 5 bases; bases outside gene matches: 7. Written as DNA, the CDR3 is TGCGCCAGCAGCTCATATAGCGGGGGGGGCGACAATGAGCAGTTCTTC. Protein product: CASSSYSGGGDNEQFF.

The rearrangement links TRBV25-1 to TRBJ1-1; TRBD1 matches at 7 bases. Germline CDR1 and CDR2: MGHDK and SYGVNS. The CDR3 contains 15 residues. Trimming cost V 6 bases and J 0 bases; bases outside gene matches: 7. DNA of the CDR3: TGTGCCAGCAGCAGACAGGGCGGGATGAACACTGAAGCTTTCTTT. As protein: CASSRQGGMNTEAFF. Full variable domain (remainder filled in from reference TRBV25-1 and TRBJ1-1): EADIYQTPRYLVIGTGKKITLECSQTMGHDKMYWYQQDPGMELHLIHYSYGVNSTEKGDLSSESTVSRIRTEHFPLTLESARPSHTSQYLCASSRQGGMNTEAFFGQGTRLTVV.

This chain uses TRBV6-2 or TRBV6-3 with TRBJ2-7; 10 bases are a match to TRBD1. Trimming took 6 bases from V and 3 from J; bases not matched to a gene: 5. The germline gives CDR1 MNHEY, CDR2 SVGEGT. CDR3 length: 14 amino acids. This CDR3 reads CASSLRTGGYEQYF. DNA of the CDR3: TGTGCCAGCAGCTTACGGACAGGGGGCTACGAGCAGTACTTC.

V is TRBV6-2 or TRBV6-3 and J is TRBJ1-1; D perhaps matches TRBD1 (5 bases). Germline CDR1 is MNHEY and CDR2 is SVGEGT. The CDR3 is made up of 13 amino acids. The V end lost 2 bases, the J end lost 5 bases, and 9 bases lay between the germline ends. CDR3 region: CASSYRGWTEAFF. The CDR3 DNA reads TGTGCCAGCAGTTACAGGGGATGGACTGAAGCTTTCTTT.

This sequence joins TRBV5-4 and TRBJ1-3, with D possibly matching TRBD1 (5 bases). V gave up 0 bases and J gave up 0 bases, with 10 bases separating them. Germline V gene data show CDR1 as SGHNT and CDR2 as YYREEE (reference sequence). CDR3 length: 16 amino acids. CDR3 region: CASSLEGRLSGNTIYF. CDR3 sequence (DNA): TGTGCCAGCAGCTTGGAGGGGCGGCTCTCTGGAAACACCATATATTTT.